Listed here are 23 T cell receptor beta chains from one sample, sequenced in a study of CD4+ T cells in melanoma. The protocol was immunoSEQ multiplex PCR, while the TCRdb copy is restricted to in-frame clones and leaves out a portion. The sample holds roughly 5,100 clones, 50% to 75% seen once. The sequencing input was cells from a culture (not recorded whether cultured in vitro). The receptors come from a human donor with melanoma.

Only one count was recorded for this clone. This sequence joins TRBV9 and TRBJ1-1; D gene unclear. CDR3 length: 14 residues. The V gene's germline CDR1 is SGDLS and CDR2 YYNGEE. V was clipped by 2 bases and J by 0 bases, with 8 bases between them. CDR3 nucleotide sequence: TGTGCCAGCAGCGTGAGCGGTATGAACACTGAAGCTTTCTTT. The encoded protein is CASSVSGMNTEAFF.

This chain links TRBV19 with TRBJ2-2; D not resolved. The V end lost 6 bases, the J end lost 1 base, and 9 bases lay between the germline ends. Germline CDR1 reads LNHDA; CDR2 reads SQIVND (reference sequence). This CDR3 contains 14 residues. CDR3 in amino acids: CASRDWVNTGELFF. The CDR3, as DNA: TGTGCCAGTAGAGATTGGGTGAACACCGGGGAGCTGTTTTTT.

This clone was detected a few times. The V and J genes are TRBV2 and TRBJ2-3; no clear D gene. Trimming shortened V by 4 bases and J by 6 bases, and 5 bases separated the two germline ends. Germline values: CDR1 SNHLY, CDR2 FYNNEI. The CDR3 has 11 residues. CDR3 DNA sequence: TGTGCCAGCAGTGGCTGGGATACGCAGTATTTT. Amino acids: CASSGWDTQYF.

This clone was seen a handful of times. V usage is TRBV5-6 and J usage is TRBJ2-1; the D gene could be TRBD1 or TRBD2 (5 bases each). CDR3 length equals 14 residues. Germline V gene sequence: CDR1 SGHDT, CDR2 YYEEEE. V lost 0 bases, J lost 10 bases, and 14 bases lay in between. The CDR3 region is CASSLAGASREQFF. The CDR3 coding sequence is TGTGCCAGCAGCTTGGCCGGGGCGAGTAGGGAGCAGTTCTTC.

In this sample, this clone is large. This rearrangement joins TRBV6-1 to TRBJ1-5, with a weak D call TRBD1 (5 bases). The CDR3 contains 14 residues. The V end lost 3 bases, the J end lost 3 bases, and 9 bases lay between the germline ends. The germline V gene has CDR1 MNHNS and CDR2 SASEGT. The CDR3 region is CASSDRRDNQPQHF. The CDR3 DNA reads as TGTGCCAGCAGTGATCGCAGGGACAATCAGCCCCAGCATTTT.

V and J are TRBV18 and TRBJ1-4; TRBD1 matches 7 bases. CDR1 and CDR2 from the germline V gene are KGHSH and LQKENI. The CDR3 spans 15 residues. The V gene end was trimmed by 4 bases and the J gene end by 7 bases; junction bases not matched to a gene: 9. For the CDR3, the DNA is TGTGCCAGCTCACTTAGGGACAGCCTTGCTGAAAAACTGTTTTTT. Its translation is CASSLRDSLAEKLFF.

Concerning this clone itself: The identical CDR3 is also encoded by other nucleotide sequences in the sample. The genes are TRBV19 and TRBJ2-3; 7 bases fit TRBD1. The CDR3 runs 15 residues. J lost 3 bases, V lost 4 bases, and 7 bases had no gene match. Per the germline V gene, CDR1 is LNHDA and CDR2 is SQIVND (reference sequence). CDR3 loop: CASSTSGQPTDTQYF. The CDR3 DNA is TGTGCCAGTAGTACGTCGGGACAGCCGACAGATACGCAGTATTTT.

This clone was seen more than once but under ten times. The chain recombines TRBV5-8 with TRBJ1-1, with D unresolved. This CDR3 has 12 amino acids. The V end was cut by 6 bases, the J end by 2 bases, with 8 bases between. The germline V gene encodes CDR1 SGHTS and CDR2 YDEGEE. CDR3 sequence (DNA): TGTGCCAGCAAGAGGATAAACACTGAAGCTTTCTTT. Protein: CASKRINTEAFF. The variable domain in full, completed from reference TRBV5-8 and TRBJ1-1, reads EAGVTQSPTHLIKTRGQQATLRCSPISGHTSVYWYQQALGLGLQFLLWYDEGEERNRGNFPPRFSGRQFPNYSSELNVNALELEDSALYLCASKRINTEAFFGQGTRLTVV.

This clone is labeled as medium-sized. This rearrangement joins TRBV14 to TRBJ1-1; D is perhaps TRBD1 (6 bases). The length of the CDR3 is 17 residues. CDR1 SGHDN and CDR2 FVKESK come from the germline V gene. Trimming left V 0 bases short and J 0 bases short, with 14 bases between. The CDR3 nucleotides are TGTGCCAGCAGCCAAGAGGCGGTCGGGACAATGAACACTGAAGCTTTCTTT. Translation gives CASSQEAVGTMNTEAFF.

This clone was detected once. The chain joins TRBV12-3 or TRBV12-4 to TRBJ2-1, with no clear D. The CDR3 sequence is 13 residues long. The germline V and J ends were trimmed by 1 base and 7 bases, with 8 bases remaining between them. The CDR3 here is CASSLGLENEQFF. The CDR3 DNA sequence: TGTGCCAGCAGTTTAGGGCTCGAGAATGAGCAGTTCTTC.

This clone occurred once. The genes are TRBV27 and TRBJ2-5; 7 bases match TRBD1. The trim removed 5 bases at V and 4 bases at J, leaving 7 bases unmatched. Looked up from germline, CDR1 is MNHEY and CDR2 is SMNVEV (reference sequence). The CDR3 is made up of 14 amino acids. The CDR3: CASSGSQGRETQYF. The CDR3 DNA is TGTGCCAGCAGTGGATCACAGGGGCGAGAGACCCAGTACTTC.

DNA of the CDR3: TGTGCCAGCAGCTTACTTAGCACAGATACGCAGTATTTT. Its protein product is CASSLLSTDTQYF. The genes are TRBV5-4 and TRBJ2-3; unclear D gene. V lost 2 bases, J lost 0 bases, and 4 bases lay in between. There are 13 residues in the CDR3. Looked up from germline, CDR1 is SGHNT and CDR2 is YYREEE (reference sequence).

The chain uses TRBV7-2 and TRBJ2-5; TRBD2 aligns across 11 bases. The germline V gene has CDR1 SGHTA and CDR2 FQGNSA. The CDR3 totals 16 residues. With V trimmed by 4 bases and J by 1 base, 5 bases remained unmatched. The CDR3 region is CASSSSGTSGQETQYF. The CDR3 nucleotides are TGTGCCAGCAGCTCCTCCGGGACTAGCGGCCAAGAGACCCAGTACTTC.

In its sample, this clone was seen once. This chain joins TRBV6-5 and TRBJ2-7, with a possible D match to TRBD2 (6 bases). The germline V and J ends were trimmed by 2 bases and 3 bases, with 14 bases remaining between them. The CDR3 spans 15 residues. The germline V gene encodes CDR1 MNHEY and CDR2 SVGAGI. This CDR3 reads CASSYISPRGYEQYF. CDR3 coding DNA: TGTGCCAGCAGTTACATCAGTCCGCGGGGCTACGAGCAGTACTTC.

V gene TRBV27 combines with J gene TRBJ2-2, with D hard to call. This CDR3 has 12 amino acids. Germline V gene lookup returns CDR1 MNHEY and CDR2 SMNVEV (reference sequence). The ends were cut back, 4 bases at V and 3 bases at J, with 3 bases in the middle. The CDR3 coding sequence is TGTGCCAGCAGTTCGCACACCGGGGAGCTGTTTTTT. Amino acid sequence: CASSSHTGELFF.

The J gene is TRBJ2-2, the V gene TRBV5-5, with 11 bases identical to TRBD1. Germline lookup yields CDR1 SGHKS and CDR2 YYEKEE (reference sequence). The J segment lost 4 bases and the V segment lost 4 bases, leaving 9 bases of the junction unmatched. The CDR3 has 17 residues. The CDR3: CASSRSGTGGVTGELFF. CDR3 sequence (DNA): TGTGCCAGCAGCAGATCCGGGACAGGGGGTGTCACCGGGGAGCTGTTTTTT.

This clone was seen once. The chain combines TRBV3-1 (or the pseudogene TRBV3-2) with TRBJ1-2; 8 bases line up with TRBD1. CDR3 length: 14 residues. Trimming cost V 3 bases and J 8 bases; bases outside gene matches: 8. CDR1 LGHDT and CDR2 YNNKEL come from the germline V gene (reference sequence). The CDR3 DNA reads TGTGCCAGCAGCCAGGCTCAGGGGGCGGTCGGCTACACCTTC. Amino acid sequence: CASSQAQGAVGYTF.

This clone has just one count. This chain links TRBV5-4 with TRBJ1-3, with a tentative D call TRBD1 (6 bases). Looked up from germline, CDR1 is SGHNT and CDR2 is YYREEE (reference sequence). The CDR3 sequence is 16 residues long. Trimming left V 0 bases short and J 1 base short, with 11 bases between. The CDR3 reads CASSLAGASSGNTIYF. The CDR3 DNA follows: TGTGCCAGCAGCTTGGCAGGGGCGTCATCTGGAAACACCATATATTTT.

The genes are TRBV7-3 and TRBJ2-3; a weak D match, TRBD2 (6 bases). Trimming left V 0 bases short and J 6 bases short, with 13 bases between. This CDR3 is built from 15 residues. Germline CDR1 is SGHTA and CDR2 is FQGTGA. The CDR3 nucleotides are TGTGCCAGCAGCTTAACGACGGGGGAATTGGATACGCAGTATTTT. Amino acids: CASSLTTGELDTQYF.

The chain links TRBV12-3 or TRBV12-4 to TRBJ2-7, with 8 bases aligning to TRBD1. This CDR3 has 13 amino acids. Trimming removed 5 bases from V and 1 base from J; junction bases left unmatched: 1. As DNA, the CDR3 is TGTGCCAGCAGTAGGACAGGGTCCTACGAGCAGTACTTC. Amino acids: CASSRTGSYEQYF.

The V call is TRBV5-1, the J call TRBJ2-7; a weak D match, TRBD2 (5 bases). This CDR3 comprises 16 residues. Trimming took 1 base from V and 3 from J, leaving 17 bases between them. Per the germline V gene, CDR1 is SGHRS and CDR2 is YFSETQ. CDR3 sequence (DNA): TGCGCCAGCAGCTTGTCGAGGGCAGAAGGTAGCTACGAGCAGTACTTC. Its protein is CASSLSRAEGSYEQYF.

The chain uses TRBV19 and TRBJ2-7, with D tentatively TRBD1 or TRBD2 (6 bases each). Trimming took off 3 bases at V and 6 bases at J, with 24 bases between the two ends. CDR1 and CDR2 from the germline V gene are LNHDA and SQIVND (reference sequence). The CDR3 runs to 17 residues. The CDR3 region is CASSIWAFGGHGGEQYF. CDR3 sequence (DNA): TGTGCCAGTAGTATTTGGGCTTTCGGGGGACACGGAGGCGAGCAGTACTTC. The entire variable domain, with the rest obtained from reference TRBV19 and TRBJ2-7, is as follows: DGGITQSPKYLFRKEGQNVTLSCEQNLNHDAMYWYRQDPGQGLRLIYYSQIVNDFQKGDIAEGYSVSREKKESFPLTVTSAQKNPTAFYLCASSIWAFGGHGGEQYFGPGTRLTVT.

The chain has TRBV10-3 and TRBJ1-5; perhaps TRBD1 as D (6 bases). The CDR3 loop spans 13 amino acids. Germline V gives CDR1 ENHRY, CDR2 SYGVKD. V dropped 10 bases and J dropped 2 bases, with 12 bases sitting between them. The CDR3 is CATQGFGNQPQHF. The CDR3 DNA follows: TGTGCCACCCAGGGGTTCGGCAATCAGCCCCAGCATTTT.